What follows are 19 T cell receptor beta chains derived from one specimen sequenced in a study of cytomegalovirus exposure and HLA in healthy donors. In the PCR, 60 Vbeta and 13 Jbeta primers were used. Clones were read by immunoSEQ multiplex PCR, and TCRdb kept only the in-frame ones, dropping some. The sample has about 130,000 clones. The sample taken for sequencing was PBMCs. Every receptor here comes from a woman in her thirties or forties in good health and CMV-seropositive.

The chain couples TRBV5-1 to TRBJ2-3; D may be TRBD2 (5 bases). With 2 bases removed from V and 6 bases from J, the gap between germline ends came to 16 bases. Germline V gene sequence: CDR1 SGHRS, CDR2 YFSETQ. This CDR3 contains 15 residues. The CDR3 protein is CASSLDGSRGDTQYF. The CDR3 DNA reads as TGCGCCAGCAGCTTAGACGGCAGTCGAGGGGATACGCAGTATTTT.

The CDR3 here is CAIGAGEDEQFF. CDR3 DNA sequence: TGTGCCATTGGAGCGGGAGAAGATGAGCAGTTCTTC. This sequence joins TRBV15 and TRBJ2-1; 8 bases are a match to TRBD2. CDR1 is LNHNV, CDR2 YYDKDF, per germline (reference sequence). The V gene end was trimmed by 10 bases and the J gene end by 8 bases; junction bases not matched to a gene: 7. The CDR3 has 12 amino acids.

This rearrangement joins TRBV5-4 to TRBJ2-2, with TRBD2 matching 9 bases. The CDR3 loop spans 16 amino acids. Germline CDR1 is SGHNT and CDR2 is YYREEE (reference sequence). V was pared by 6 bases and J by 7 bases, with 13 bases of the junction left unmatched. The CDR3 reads CASTVSLAGLGGELFF. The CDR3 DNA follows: TGTGCCAGCACCGTTAGCCTAGCGGGGTTGGGCGGGGAGCTGTTTTTT.

CDR3 sequence (DNA): TGTGCCAGCAGGTTACAGGGAAGCTCCTACGAGCAGTACTTC. It yields the protein CASRLQGSSYEQYF. The chain is built from TRBV2 and TRBJ2-7; tentatively, D is TRBD1 (6 bases). Germline CDR1 reads SNHLY; CDR2 reads FYNNEI. This CDR3 has 14 amino acids. The V gene lost 6 bases and the J gene lost 0 bases, with 12 bases spanning the gap.

DNA for the CDR3: TGCGCCAGCAGCCGACAGGGGATACCCGGGGAGCTGTTTTTT. As protein: CASSRQGIPGELFF. The chain links TRBV5-1 to TRBJ2-2; 8 positions agree with TRBD1. Trimming at V came to 4 bases and at J to 6 bases, leaving 5 bases not matched to a gene. CDR1 is SGHRS, CDR2 YFSETQ, per germline. This CDR3 contains 14 residues.

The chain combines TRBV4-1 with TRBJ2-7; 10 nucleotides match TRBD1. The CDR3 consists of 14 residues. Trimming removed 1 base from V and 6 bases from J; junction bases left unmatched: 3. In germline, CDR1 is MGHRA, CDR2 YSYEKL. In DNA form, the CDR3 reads TGCGCCAGCAGCCAAGCGACAGGGGGCGTCGAGCAGTACTTC. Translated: CASSQATGGVEQYF.

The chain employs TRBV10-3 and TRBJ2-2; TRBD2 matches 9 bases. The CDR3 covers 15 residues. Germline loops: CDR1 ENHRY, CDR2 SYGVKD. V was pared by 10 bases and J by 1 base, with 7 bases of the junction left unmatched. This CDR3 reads CATNGREGNTGELFF. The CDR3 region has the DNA TGTGCCACGAACGGGCGGGAGGGGAACACCGGGGAGCTGTTTTTT.

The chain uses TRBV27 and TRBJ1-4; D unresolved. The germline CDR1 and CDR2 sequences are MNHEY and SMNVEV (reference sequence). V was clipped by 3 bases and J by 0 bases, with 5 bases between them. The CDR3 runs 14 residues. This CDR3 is CASSFYATNEKLFF. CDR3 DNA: TGTGCCAGCAGTTTTTATGCAACTAATGAAAAACTGTTTTTT.

The CDR3 DNA follows: TGCGCCAGCAGCCCCTGGGAGTCCAGCTACAATGAGCAGTTCTTC. Translated, it gives CASSPWESSYNEQFF. The chain couples TRBV5-1 to TRBJ2-1; tentatively, D is TRBD2 (5 bases). Deletions cut 4 bases from V and 3 bases from J, with 14 bases between. The CDR3 loop spans 15 amino acids. Looked up from germline, CDR1 is SGHRS and CDR2 is YFSETQ. The whole variable domain, remainder taken from reference TRBV5-1 and TRBJ2-1, is KAGVTQTPRYLIKTRGQQVTLSCSPISGHRSVSWYQQTPGQGLQFLFEYFSETQRNKGNFPGRFSGRQFSNSRSEMNVSTLELGDSALYLCASSPWESSYNEQFFGPGTRLTVL.

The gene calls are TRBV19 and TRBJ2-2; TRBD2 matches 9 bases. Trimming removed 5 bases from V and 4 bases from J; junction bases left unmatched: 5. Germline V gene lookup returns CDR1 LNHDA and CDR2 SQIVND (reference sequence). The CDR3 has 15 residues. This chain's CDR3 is CASSLLAGPTGELFF. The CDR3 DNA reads TGTGCCAGTAGTTTGCTAGCGGGGCCCACCGGGGAGCTGTTTTTT.

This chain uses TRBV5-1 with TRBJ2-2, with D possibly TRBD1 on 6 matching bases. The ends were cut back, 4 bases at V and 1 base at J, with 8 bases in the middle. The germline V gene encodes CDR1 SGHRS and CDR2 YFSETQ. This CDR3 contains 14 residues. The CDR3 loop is CASSKGQNTGELFF. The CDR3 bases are TGCGCCAGCAGCAAGGGACAGAACACCGGGGAGCTGTTTTTT.

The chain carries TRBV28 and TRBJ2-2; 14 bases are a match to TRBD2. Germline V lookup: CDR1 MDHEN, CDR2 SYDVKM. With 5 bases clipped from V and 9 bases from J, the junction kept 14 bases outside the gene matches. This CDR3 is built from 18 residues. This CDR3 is CASSPIAPRLAGGRELFF. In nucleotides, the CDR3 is TGTGCCAGCAGTCCTATTGCCCCTAGACTAGCGGGAGGGCGGGAGCTGTTTTTT.

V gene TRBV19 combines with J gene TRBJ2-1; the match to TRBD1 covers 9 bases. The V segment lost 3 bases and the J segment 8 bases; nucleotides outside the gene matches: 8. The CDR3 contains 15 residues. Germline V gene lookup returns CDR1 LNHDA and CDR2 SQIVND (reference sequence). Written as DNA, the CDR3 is TGTGCCAGTAGTATTCCGGGACAGGGAAAAGATGAGCAGTTCTTC. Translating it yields CASSIPGQGKDEQFF.

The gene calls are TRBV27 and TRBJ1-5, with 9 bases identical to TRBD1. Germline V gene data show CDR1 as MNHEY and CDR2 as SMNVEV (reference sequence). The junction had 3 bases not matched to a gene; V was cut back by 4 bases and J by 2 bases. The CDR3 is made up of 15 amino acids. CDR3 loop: CASSWDRERNQPQHF. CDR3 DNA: TGTGCCAGCAGTTGGGACAGGGAGCGCAATCAGCCCCAGCATTTT.

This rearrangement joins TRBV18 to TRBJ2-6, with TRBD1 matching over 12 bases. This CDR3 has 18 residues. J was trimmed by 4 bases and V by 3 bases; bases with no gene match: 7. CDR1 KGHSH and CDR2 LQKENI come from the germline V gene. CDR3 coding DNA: TGTGCCAGCTCACCGGTGGGACAGGGGGCAACAGGGGCCAACGTCCTGACTTTC. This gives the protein CASSPVGQGATGANVLTF.

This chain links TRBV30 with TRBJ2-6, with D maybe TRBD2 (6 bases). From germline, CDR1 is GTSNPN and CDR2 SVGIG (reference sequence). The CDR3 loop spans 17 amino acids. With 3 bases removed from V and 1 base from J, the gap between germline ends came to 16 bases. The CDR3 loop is CAWRKYGGGSGANVLTF. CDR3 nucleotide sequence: TGTGCCTGGAGGAAGTACGGGGGTGGTTCTGGGGCCAACGTCCTGACTTTC.

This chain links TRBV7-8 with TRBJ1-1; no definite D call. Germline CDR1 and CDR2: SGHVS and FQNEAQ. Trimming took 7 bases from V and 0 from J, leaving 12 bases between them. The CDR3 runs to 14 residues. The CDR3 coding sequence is TGTGCCAGCATCCCTCTGGGCCTGAACACTGAAGCTTTCTTT. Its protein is CASIPLGLNTEAFF.

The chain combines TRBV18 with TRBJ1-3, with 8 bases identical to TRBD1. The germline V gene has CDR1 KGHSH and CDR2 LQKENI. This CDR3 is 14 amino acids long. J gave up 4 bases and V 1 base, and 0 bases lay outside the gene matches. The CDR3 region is CASSPRTGGNTIYF. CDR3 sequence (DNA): TGTGCCAGCTCACCACGGACAGGGGGAAACACCATATATTTT. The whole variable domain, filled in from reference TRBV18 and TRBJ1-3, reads NAGVMQNPRHLVRRRGQEARLRCSPMKGHSHVYWYRQLPEEGLKFMVYLQKENIIDESGMPKERFSAEFPKEGPSILRIQQVVRGDSAAYFCASSPRTGGNTIYFGEGSWLTVV.

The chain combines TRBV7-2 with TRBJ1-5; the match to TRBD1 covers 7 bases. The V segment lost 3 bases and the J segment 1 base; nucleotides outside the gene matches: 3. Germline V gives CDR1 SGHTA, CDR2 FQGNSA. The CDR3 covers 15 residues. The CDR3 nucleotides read TGTGCCAGCAGCTTGACAGGGCCCAGCAATCAGCCCCAGCATTTT. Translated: CASSLTGPSNQPQHF.